This TCR beta chain was sequenced during a study of Ad26.COV2.S vaccination and SARS-CoV-2 variants. Study-level points and caveats: Spike-specific TCR breadth was greater after Ad26.COV2.S than placebo.

Worth noting for this clone: Its antigen remains unidentified.

Described treatment: around 19 received Ad26.COV2.S at low or high dose, single or two shots; a few received placebo; per-sample allocation not given. Sampling occurred on day 63 after the first vaccine or placebo injection. Based in Boston, the donor was an adult of 18-55 years. TCRdb's copy holds only in-frame clones and misses some; the assay was immunoSEQ multiplex PCR. The table shows roughly 500,000 clones, with about 88% occurring only once. V lost 5 bases and J 0 bases, leaving 11 bases between the germline ends. The CDR3 sequence is 16 residues long. CDR1 SGHTA and CDR2 FQGTGA come from the germline V gene.

V gene TRBV7-3 combines with J gene TRBJ2-6; a weak D match, TRBD2 (5 bases). The sequence was obtained from a person between 18 and 60 years old who received the Ad26.COV2.S COVID-19 vaccine or a placebo. The sample in question was peripheral blood, obtained in a trial of Ad26.COV2.S vaccine versus placebo. The DNA of the CDR3 is TGTGCCAGCAGCCAAGGAGGTAGCTCTGGGGCCAACGTCCTGACTTTC. Its translation is CASSQGGSSGANVLTF.